The table lists the clone carrying this TCR beta chain with a few counts. The antigen is unknown. The data were taken from a study of T cell repertoires in cytomegalovirus infection. Study-wide context: Use of recently identified HLA-C-restricted and well-studied HLA-B-restricted CMV epitopes was part of the study.

Deletions cut 1 base from V and 2 bases from J, with 15 bases between. From germline, CDR1 is SGHNT and CDR2 YYREEE (reference sequence). The CDR3 covers 16 residues. TCRdb re-derived calls from the reads in MiXCR, one entry per CDR3 protein. The sample yields some 920,000 distinct CDR3 sequences, 30% to 40% seen once. Broader study findings: Accumulated public TCR beta family frequency recognized individuals carrying CMV together with the relevant HLA.

This chain joins TRBV5-4 and TRBJ1-2, with D uncertain. This TCR was sampled from a human donor in good health (CMV status not recorded). Some clones in this sample may be carry-over from other donors' samples. This sample comprised cultured CD8+ T cells from PBMCs, obtained from culture after CMV antigen stimulation. The chain's CDR3 is CASSLKAEEQNYGYTF. The CDR3 DNA is TGTGCCAGCAGCTTGAAGGCAGAAGAACAAAACTATGGCTACACCTTC.